One T cell receptor beta chain is described in this entry. Its antigen is unknown. This specimen comes from a study of shared clonotypes between healthy human individuals. Points from the study as a whole: In the sorted subsets, rarefaction showed sequencing was incomplete despite large depth.

Data came from immunoSEQ multiplex PCR; TCRdb stores just in-frame clones and leaves some out. The sample carries approximately 710,000 clones, about nine tenths recorded once. Each of the donors was a healthy adult who was HIV-negative and had not had a recent acute infection or vaccination. V shed 3 bases and J 4 bases; nucleotides not matched to a gene: 6. The germline V gene has CDR1 GTSNPN and CDR2 SVGIG (reference sequence). CDR3 size: 14 residues. The rearrangement uses TRBV30 and TRBJ2-5; 9 bases map to TRBD1. The TCR sequence derives from a young man in good health. Some clones in this sample may be carry-over from other donors' samples. Source material: memory CD8+ T cells from PBMCs. Subset meaning: CD45RO+ cells pooled with CCR7-negative TemRA cells. This CDR3 reads CAWRRTGGVETQYF. CDR3 nucleotide sequence: TGTGCCTGGAGGAGAACAGGGGGCGTAGAGACCCAGTACTTC.